These 29 T cell receptor beta chains came from one sample sequenced in a study of human T cells and chemical hapten exposure (dated by TCRdb to about 2021). Library method: RACE. The data were produced on a NextSeq 500. TCRdb's own reprocessing of the public reads used fastp at Q25 and MiXCR and kept productive beta chains. Every entry covers one CDR3 protein and lists the most common genes and DNA from its rows. The sample includes a few hundred thousand distinct CDR3 sequences, with just under 8% observed a single time. The top ten constitute 1.2% of the sample. The time point label of this sample denotes: pre-sensitization, week 0. This sample's treatment or condition label indicates: therapeutic diphenylcyclopropenone sensitization with weekly scalp DPC. The specimen comprised whole blood, sampled in connection with sensitization to the hapten diphenylcyclopropenone (DPC). The receptor source for this set is a man between 18 and 35 years old with alopecia areata. Some clones in this sample may be carry-over from other donors' samples.

This clonotype was counted a few times. The rearrangement links TRBV5-6 to TRBJ2-3; no clear D. Trimming pared 0 bases from V and 0 bases from J, leaving 11 bases between. The CDR3 has 16 residues. In germline, CDR1 is SGHDT, CDR2 YYEEEE. The CDR3 protein is CASSLGRRVSTDTQYF. CDR3 bases: TGTGCCAGCAGCTTGGGTCGAAGGGTTAGCACAGATACGCAGTATTTT.

This clonotype was counted at least ten times. The chain joins TRBV6-6 to TRBJ1-5; perhaps TRBD1 as D (5 bases). The CDR3 extends over 15 amino acids. Germline V CDR1 and CDR2: MNHNY, SVGAGI (reference sequence). Between the trimmed V and J ends, which lost 7 bases and 2 bases, there was a span of 15 bases. CDR3: CASTKLGTGNQPQHF. CDR3 DNA: TGTGCCAGCACCAAGCTGGGGACTGGCAATCAGCCCCAGCATTTT.

This clonotype came up a few times. The rearrangement uses TRBV2 and TRBJ2-7; weak D call: TRBD1 (6 bases). This CDR3 has 13 amino acids. V dropped 3 bases and J dropped 6 bases, with 12 bases sitting between them. Looked up from germline, CDR1 is SNHLY and CDR2 is FYNNEI. The CDR3 coding sequence is TGTGCCAGCAGTGACGGGACAATCCTCGAGCAGTACTTC. It specifies CASSDGTILEQYF.

This clonotype has at least ten counts. The V and J genes are TRBV9 and TRBJ1-1; 8 nucleotides line up with TRBD1. V was pared by 3 bases and J by 8 bases, with 3 bases of the junction left unmatched. The CDR3 loop spans 12 amino acids. Germline V gene lookup returns CDR1 SGDLS and CDR2 YYNGEE. CDR3 in DNA: TGTGCCAGCAGCGGGCGGACAGGGGAAGCTTTCTTT. Its translation is CASSGRTGEAFF.

There are a few counts of this clonotype. This chain links TRBV20-1 with TRBJ2-5; D possibly corresponds to TRBD2 (6 bases). CDR1 and CDR2 from the germline V gene are DFQATT and SNEGSKA (reference sequence). CDR3 length: 15 residues. V was shortened by 3 bases and J by 1 base, with 15 bases between the two germline ends. The CDR3 bases are TGCAGTGCTAGCAAATTCCGGGACTCCCAAGAGACCCAGTACTTC. Encoded protein: CSASKFRDSQETQYF.

This clonotype has just a few counts. V gene TRBV5-1 combines with J gene TRBJ1-1, with D perhaps TRBD1 (5 bases). V lost 1 base and J 4 bases, leaving 8 bases between the germline ends. The CDR3 consists of 13 residues. CDR1 and CDR2 (germline): SGHRS, YFSETQ. CDR3 coding DNA: TGCGCCAGCAGCTTGCTAGGGGCCACTGAAGCTTTCTTT. As protein: CASSLLGATEAFF.

The genes are TRBV6-2 or TRBV6-3 and TRBJ1-6; D gene uncertain. Trimming pared 2 bases from V and 0 bases from J, leaving 8 bases between. This CDR3 comprises 16 residues. The germline gives CDR1 MNHEY, CDR2 SVGEGT. CDR3 protein: CASSYASSSYNSPLHF. CDR3 bases: TGTGCCAGCAGTTACGCATCGAGCTCCTATAATTCACCCCTCCACTTT.

This clonotype was seen a handful of times. The chain joins TRBV4-3 to TRBJ2-3; 12 nucleotides line up with TRBD2. The CDR3 spans 17 residues. V gave up 4 bases and J gave up 3 bases; unmatched junction bases: 8. CDR1 is LGHNA and CDR2 is YSLEER in the germline V gene. CDR3 bases: TGCGCCAGCAGCCCTGGACTAGCGGGGCCCGTGACAGATACGCAGTATTTT. It is translated as CASSPGLAGPVTDTQYF.

The rearrangement joins TRBV7-2 to TRBJ2-3; 8 bases match TRBD2. J was trimmed by 1 base and V by 2 bases; bases with no gene match: 2. The CDR3 loop spans 15 amino acids. The germline CDR1 and CDR2 sequences are SGHTA and FQGNSA. The DNA for the CDR3 is TGTGCCAGCAGCTTAAGGCGGGGGGGCACAGATACGCAGTATTTT. As protein: CASSLRRGGTDTQYF.

This clonotype appeared a few times. The chain employs TRBV11-2 and TRBJ2-5; possibly TRBD1 for D (5 bases). The ends were cut back, 5 bases at V and 1 base at J, with 14 bases in the middle. CDR3 length equals 15 residues. The germline CDR1 and CDR2 sequences are SGHAT and FQNNGV. CDR3 sequence reads: CASSPRLGAQETQYF. CDR3 in DNA: TGTGCCAGCAGCCCTAGGTTAGGGGCCCAAGAGACCCAGTACTTC.

This clonotype has only a few counts. The V and J genes are TRBV6-2 or TRBV6-3 and TRBJ1-2; weak D call: TRBD1 (6 bases). Deletions cut 5 bases from V and 6 bases from J, with 19 bases between. In germline, CDR1 is MNHEY, CDR2 SVGEGT. The CDR3 totals 15 residues. The CDR3 DNA follows: TGTGCCAGCAGTACCCCGTGGAGGGGGAACCATGGCTACACCTTC. As protein: CASSTPWRGNHGYTF.

The chain joins TRBV15 to TRBJ1-4; possibly TRBD1 for D (6 bases). V shed 7 bases and J shed 8 bases, with 20 bases lying between them. CDR1 LNHNV and CDR2 YYDKDF come from the germline V gene (reference sequence). CDR3 length: 15 amino acids. DNA of the CDR3: TGTGCCACCACCTCGGGGGGCCCCTCGGGGGAAAAACTGTTTTTT. Translation: CATTSGGPSGEKLFF.

This clonotype showed up many times. CDR3 sequence reads: CSVGLGSNQPQHF. The CDR3 DNA reads TGCAGCGTTGGTCTTGGCAGCAATCAGCCCCAGCATTTT. The chain employs TRBV29-1 and TRBJ1-5; D unresolved. V shed 4 bases and J shed 1 base, with 8 bases lying between them. The germline V gene encodes CDR1 SQVTM and CDR2 ANQGSEA. The CDR3 spans 13 residues.

The CDR3 loop reads CASSLVAGRNYEQYF. The CDR3 DNA reads as TGCGCCAGCAGCTTGGTGGCAGGCAGAAACTACGAGCAGTACTTC. This rearrangement joins TRBV5-1 to TRBJ2-7, with D hard to call. CDR3 size: 15 residues. Trimming stripped 0 bases from V and 3 bases from J, with 13 bases between. CDR1 is SGHRS, CDR2 YFSETQ, per germline.

This clonotype was seen only a few times. This chain links TRBV28 with TRBJ1-1; 9 positions agree with TRBD1. The CDR3 covers 16 residues. Germline CDR1 and CDR2: MDHEN and SYDVKM. V was clipped by 7 bases and J by 4 bases; unmatched bases: 13. The CDR3 protein is CASTLRQGGLSTEAFF. The CDR3 DNA follows: TGTGCCAGCACCCTGAGACAGGGGGGACTTAGCACTGAAGCTTTCTTT.

This clonotype was observed many times. This chain links TRBV7-2 with TRBJ2-3; D possibly corresponds to TRBD1 (5 bases). This CDR3 is built from 15 residues. The germline V gene has CDR1 SGHTA and CDR2 FQGNSA. Trimming took off 4 bases at V and 0 bases at J, with 11 bases between the two ends. The CDR3 loop is CASSSPRGSTDTQYF. DNA for the CDR3: TGTGCCAGCAGCTCCCCTAGGGGAAGCACAGATACGCAGTATTTT.

The chain recombines TRBV20-1 with TRBJ2-5; a possible D gene is TRBD1 (6 bases). V was shortened by 3 bases and J by 4 bases, with 9 bases between the two germline ends. The CDR3 is made up of 12 amino acids. Germline values: CDR1 DFQATT, CDR2 SNEGSKA (reference sequence). CDR3 nucleotide sequence: TGCAGTGCTAGGGACAGCGTAGAGACCCAGTACTTC. It codes for CSARDSVETQYF.

This clonotype occurred a few times. This sequence joins TRBV5-6 and TRBJ2-7; D not resolved. The CDR3 covers 14 residues. Germline V gives CDR1 SGHDT, CDR2 YYEEEE. V lost 4 bases to trimming and J lost 5 bases, with 16 bases between them. The CDR3 loop is CASSPGSLAHEQYF. Written as DNA, the CDR3 is TGTGCCAGCAGCCCCGGGTCCCTGGCCCACGAGCAGTACTTC.

This clonotype has more than one count but fewer than ten. The J gene is TRBJ2-3, the V gene TRBV6-5; TRBD2 aligns across 11 bases. Per the germline V gene, CDR1 is MNHEY and CDR2 is SVGAGI. This CDR3 has 16 amino acids. The V segment lost 0 bases and the J segment 5 bases; nucleotides outside the gene matches: 4. The CDR3 DNA reads TGTGCCAGCAGTTACTCGATTAGCGGGGGGGGAGATACGCAGTATTTT. Translation: CASSYSISGGGDTQYF.

This clonotype showed up just a few times. The chain recombines TRBV10-3 with TRBJ2-7; possible D gene TRBD1, 6 bases. Trimming removed 2 bases from V and 3 bases from J, with 8 bases in between. Germline V gene data show CDR1 as ENHRY and CDR2 as SYGVKD. The CDR3 has 13 amino acids. CDR3 in amino acids: CAISEGQFYEQYF. In nucleotides, the CDR3 is TGTGCCATCAGTGAGGGACAGTTCTACGAGCAGTACTTC.

The gene calls are TRBV12-3 or TRBV12-4 and TRBJ1-1, with D hard to call. The CDR3 covers 13 residues. V lost 7 bases, J lost 0 bases, and 9 bases lay in between. The CDR3 loop reads CASTNGVNTEAFF. The CDR3 DNA is TGTGCCAGCACCAACGGGGTGAACACTGAAGCTTTCTTT.

The sample holds a few counts of this clonotype. The rearrangement joins TRBV7-9 to TRBJ2-3; a weak D match, TRBD2 (6 bases). This CDR3 comprises 14 residues. CDR1 and CDR2 (germline): SEHNR, FQNEAQ (reference sequence). Between the trimmed V and J ends, which lost 4 bases and 6 bases, there was a span of 14 bases. The DNA of the CDR3 is TGTGCCAGCAGCTCGGGAGCATCGGGGGATACGCAGTATTTT. Residues: CASSSGASGDTQYF.

This clonotype was counted only a few times. The CDR3 DNA reads TGTGCCAGCAGTCCAAACAGGGTTGGAAACACCATATATTTT. Residues: CASSPNRVGNTIYF. The chain is built from TRBV12-3 or TRBV12-4 and TRBJ1-3; perhaps TRBD1 as D (6 bases). Trimming cost V 5 bases and J 3 bases, with 11 bases left between them. The CDR3 spans 14 residues.

A few counts support this clonotype. The CDR3 region has the DNA TGTGCCAGCAGCAGAAGAGGGACGGTAGCTGATGGCTACACCTTC. This gives the protein CASSRRGTVADGYTF. J is TRBJ1-2 and V is TRBV7-3; D is possibly TRBD1 (5 bases). Trimming took off 5 bases at V and 6 bases at J, with 19 bases between the two ends. The CDR3 has 15 amino acids. Germline V CDR1 and CDR2: SGHTA, FQGTGA.

This clonotype was seen many times. The chain employs TRBV20-1 and TRBJ1-3, with unresolved D. This CDR3 has 14 residues. Germline V gene sequence: CDR1 DFQATT, CDR2 SNEGSKA (reference sequence). V lost 3 bases and J lost 0, with 9 bases in between. In DNA form, the CDR3 reads TGCAGTGCTAGCAATTCACACTCTGGAAACACCATATATTTT. It codes for CSASNSHSGNTIYF.

The rearrangement joins TRBV4-1 to TRBJ1-3; D unresolved. V was cut by 4 bases and J by 0 bases, with 10 bases left in between. Germline assignment: CDR1 MGHRA and CDR2 YSYEKL. The CDR3 is made up of 15 amino acids. DNA of the CDR3: TGCGCCAGCAGCCCCCGACAATTCTCTGGAAACACCATATATTTT. It yields the protein CASSPRQFSGNTIYF.

The chain uses TRBV4-2 and TRBJ1-1; D is undetermined. The V and J ends lost 5 bases and 8 bases respectively, with 21 bases between them. Germline V gene sequence: CDR1 LGHNA, CDR2 YNFKEQ. CDR3 length: 15 residues. Written as DNA, the CDR3 is TGTGCCAGCAGCTCCAATCCCCGTGACGCATCCGAAGCTTTCTTT. It specifies CASSSNPRDASEAFF.

This clonotype has ten or more counts. The genes are TRBV12-3 or TRBV12-4 and TRBJ1-3, with D unclear. There are 16 residues in the CDR3. The V and J ends lost 3 bases and 4 bases respectively, with 16 bases between them. The CDR3 DNA reads TGTGCCAGCAGTTTTTACGGGTTCGGGTCAGGAAACACCATATATTTT. Encoded protein: CASSFYGFGSGNTIYF.

The gene calls are TRBV13 and TRBJ2-5; 9 bases are shared with TRBD1. CDR1 is PRHDT and CDR2 is FYEKMQ in the germline V gene (reference sequence). The CDR3 spans 14 residues. V shed 5 bases, J shed 7 bases, and the junction held 8 bases outside the gene matches. The CDR3 coding sequence is TGTGCCAGCAGCCCCTTAGGGACAGGGCGGACCCAGTACTTC. Translation gives CASSPLGTGRTQYF.